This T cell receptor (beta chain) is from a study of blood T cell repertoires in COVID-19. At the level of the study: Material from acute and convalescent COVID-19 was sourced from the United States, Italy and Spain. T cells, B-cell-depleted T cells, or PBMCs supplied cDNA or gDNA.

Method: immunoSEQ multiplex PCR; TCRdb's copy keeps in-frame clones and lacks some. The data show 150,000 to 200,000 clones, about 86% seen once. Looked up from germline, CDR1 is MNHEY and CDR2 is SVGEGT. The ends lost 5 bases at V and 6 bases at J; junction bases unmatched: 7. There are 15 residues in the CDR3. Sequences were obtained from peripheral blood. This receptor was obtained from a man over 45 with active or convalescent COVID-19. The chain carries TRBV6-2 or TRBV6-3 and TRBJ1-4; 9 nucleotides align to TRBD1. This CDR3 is CASSQPGTGYEKLFF. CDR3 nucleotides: TGTGCCAGCAGTCAACCCGGGACAGGGTATGAAAAACTGTTTTTT.